Following are 21 T cell receptor beta chains from one sample sequenced in a study of T-cell memory formation after mild COVID-19. TCRdb passed the 5' RACE reads through MiXCR, listing each CDR3 protein once. The table includes 430,000 or so distinct CDR3 sequences, about 23% detected once. Sequencing was done on a sample of PBMCs or a T cell subset sorted from them (not recorded which). Receptors originate from an adult woman who had mild COVID-19 (a few samples of this study predate the infection). Cell type and time point are not known.

The V and J genes are TRBV12-3 or TRBV12-4 and TRBJ1-1, with D maybe TRBD1 (5 bases). The CDR3 covers 13 residues. Trimming pared 5 bases from V and 6 bases from J, leaving 13 bases between. The chain's CDR3 is CASSTWGSPEAFF. CDR3 in DNA: TGTGCCAGCAGTACTTGGGGGAGTCCTGAAGCTTTCTTT.

A word on this clonotype: This may arise from a read error, as a much more abundant clone is one base away. The chain has TRBV28 and TRBJ1-1; D uncertain. CDR1 is MDHEN and CDR2 is SYDVKM in the germline V gene. The CDR3 is 11 residues long. V was trimmed by 7 bases and J by 2 bases, leaving 5 bases between them. The CDR3 loop is CASIGNTEAFF. The CDR3 DNA is TGTGCCAGCATTGGAAACACTGAAGCTTTCTTT.

This clonotype turned up a few times. The CDR3 DNA sequence: TGTGCCAGCAGCTTACGCGGGAGTAGTCGCACAGATACGCAGTATTTT. It codes for CASSLRGSSRTDTQYF. The gene calls are TRBV7-9 and TRBJ2-3, with 7 bases identical to TRBD2. CDR1 is SEHNR and CDR2 is FQNEAQ in the germline V gene (reference sequence). CDR3 length equals 16 residues. V lost 2 bases and J lost 1; bases outside the gene matches: 6.

The J gene is TRBJ1-2, the V gene TRBV3-1; D is unclear. Germline values: CDR1 LGHDT, CDR2 YNNKEL (reference sequence). CDR3 size: 14 residues. V shed 3 bases and J shed 3 bases, with 11 bases lying between them. The CDR3 DNA is TGTGCCAGCAGCCACGCACAGAACCACTATGGCTACACCTTC. It yields the protein CASSHAQNHYGYTF.

This clonotype came up a few times. The chain has TRBV29-1 and TRBJ1-1, with D tentatively TRBD1 (6 bases). Trimming stripped 4 bases from V and 6 bases from J, with 15 bases between. Germline V gives CDR1 SQVTM, CDR2 ANQGSEA. The CDR3 runs to 13 residues. Here the CDR3 DNA reads TGCAGCGTTGCAACAGGGTCGAGCTCTGAAGCTTTCTTT. Protein product: CSVATGSSSEAFF. Filled out from reference TRBV29-1 and TRBJ1-1, the complete variable domain reads SAVISQKPSRDICQRGTSLTIQCQVDSQVTMMFWYRQQPGQSLTLIATANQGSEATYESGFVIDKFPISRPNLTFSTLTVSNMSPEDSSIYLCSVATGSSSEAFFGQGTRLTVV.

The chain combines TRBV14 with TRBJ2-1; 13 bases match TRBD2. J lost 9 bases, V lost 4 bases, and 6 bases had no gene match. Germline V CDR1 and CDR2: SGHDN, FVKESK. The CDR3 contains 15 residues. For the CDR3, the DNA is TGTGCCAGCAGCCCGGGACTAGCGGGAATCCGTGAGCAGTTCTTC. Protein: CASSPGLAGIREQFF.

J is TRBJ2-7 and V is TRBV11-3; D is perhaps TRBD2 (6 bases). The CDR3 loop spans 16 amino acids. Germline V gene lookup returns CDR1 SGHNT and CDR2 YENEEA. Trimming took off 1 base at V and 3 bases at J, with 16 bases between the two ends. The CDR3 coding sequence is TGTGCCAGCAGCTTAGTACGCGGGGCGCCCCACTACGAGCAGTACTTC. This sequence encodes CASSLVRGAPHYEQYF.

There are a few counts of this clonotype. V gene TRBV6-2 or TRBV6-3 combines with J gene TRBJ2-3, with a weak D call TRBD2 (5 bases). Germline lookup yields CDR1 MNHEY and CDR2 SVGEGT. Trimming left V 8 bases short and J 3 bases short, with 12 bases between. The CDR3 is 13 residues long. CDR3 protein: CASARRITDTQYF. The CDR3 coding sequence is TGTGCCAGCGCGAGGAGGATAACAGATACGCAGTATTTT.

This clonotype was picked up one time. This chain links TRBV4-1 with TRBJ2-5; D gene uncertain. V gave up 0 bases and J gave up 7 bases, with 6 bases separating them. The CDR3 is 12 amino acids. The germline CDR1 and CDR2 sequences are MGHRA and YSYEKL. The CDR3 nucleotides read TGCGCCAGCAGCCAAGATGGTACGACCCAGTACTTC. Translated, it gives CASSQDGTTQYF.

The V and J genes are TRBV18 and TRBJ2-3; no reliable D call. The CDR3 length is 13 residues. Germline lookup yields CDR1 KGHSH and CDR2 LQKENI. Trimming removed 1 base from V and 4 bases from J, with 6 bases in between. The CDR3 here is CASSPLGSDTQYF. CDR3 sequence (DNA): TGTGCCAGCTCACCACTCGGGTCAGATACGCAGTATTTT.

The chain employs TRBV7-9 and TRBJ1-2; D is unclear. Germline-derived CDR1 and CDR2 are SEHNR and FQNEAQ (reference sequence). This CDR3 spans 14 amino acids. V dropped 1 base and J dropped 8 bases, with 14 bases sitting between them. The CDR3 is CASSLVLGPGGYTF. As DNA, the CDR3 is TGTGCCAGCAGCTTAGTTCTGGGCCCGGGAGGCTACACCTTC.

A few counts support this clonotype. The J gene is TRBJ2-7, the V gene TRBV5-1; D is unresolved. Germline V gene data show CDR1 as SGHRS and CDR2 as YFSETQ. CDR3 length: 14 residues. Trimming removed 5 bases from V and 0 bases from J, with 12 bases in between. The CDR3 nucleotides are TGCGCCAGCAGATTAAACGAGCGCTCCTACGAGCAGTACTTC. Its protein product is CASRLNERSYEQYF.

This clonotype occurred a few times. The rearrangement uses TRBV7-6 and TRBJ1-2, with D possibly matching TRBD1 (5 bases). The CDR3 runs 15 residues. Germline values: CDR1 SGHVS, CDR2 FNYEAQ. Trimming took 1 base from V and 3 from J, leaving 12 bases between them. This CDR3 reads CASSLEGPQHYGYTF. As DNA, the CDR3 is TGTGCCAGCAGCTTAGAGGGACCGCAACACTATGGCTACACCTTC.

The rearrangement joins TRBV7-9 to TRBJ2-2; D gene uncertain. Germline CDR1 is SEHNR and CDR2 is FQNEAQ (reference sequence). V was shortened by 3 bases and J by 2 bases, with 19 bases between the two germline ends. This CDR3 is 18 amino acids long. The CDR3 nucleotides read TGTGCCAGCAGCTTGAAATACTCCGTAGGACCCAACACCGGGGAGCTGTTTTTT. Translation gives CASSLKYSVGPNTGELFF.

The chain recombines TRBV29-1 with TRBJ1-2, with TRBD1 as a possible D gene (6 bases). The CDR3 runs 14 residues. CDR1 and CDR2 (germline): SQVTM, ANQGSEA. The V and J ends lost 7 bases and 2 bases respectively, with 17 bases between them. The CDR3, as DNA: TGCAGCGCCCTCGGGGGCAAGGAGAACTATGGCTACACCTTC. Its protein product is CSALGGKENYGYTF.

This clonotype was counted a few times. V usage is TRBV6-6 and J usage is TRBJ2-5; 10 nucleotides match TRBD1. CDR3 length: 15 amino acids. Germline trimming cut 4 bases from V and 4 bases from J; bases unmatched to any gene: 6. Germline CDR1 reads MNHNY; CDR2 reads SVGAGI (reference sequence). CDR3 loop: CASSFRDRGPETQYF. CDR3 in DNA: TGTGCCAGCAGTTTCCGGGACAGGGGTCCAGAGACCCAGTACTTC.

This clonotype was seen a few times. The J gene is TRBJ1-3, the V gene TRBV6-1, with D perhaps matching TRBD1 (5 bases). With 2 bases removed from V and 2 bases from J, the gap between germline ends came to 7 bases. This CDR3 comprises 14 residues. Germline V gene data show CDR1 as MNHNS and CDR2 as SASEGT. The chain's CDR3 is CASSEQGAGNTIYF. In DNA form, the CDR3 reads TGTGCCAGCAGTGAACAGGGCGCTGGAAACACCATATATTTT.

This clonotype has only a few counts. V usage is TRBV29-1 and J usage is TRBJ2-1; D gene uncertain. Trimming cost V 7 bases and J 6 bases, with 10 bases left between them. Germline V gene sequence: CDR1 SQVTM, CDR2 ANQGSEA. The CDR3 consists of 11 residues. The CDR3 DNA follows: TGCAGCGGCGGCAGCTCCAATGAGCAGTTCTTC. Its protein product is CSGGSSNEQFF.

The table lists this clonotype with a few counts. The rearrangement links TRBV27 to TRBJ2-7; D is undetermined. The CDR3 consists of 14 residues. The V gene's germline CDR1 is MNHEY and CDR2 SMNVEV (reference sequence). V lost 6 bases, J lost 3 bases, and 15 bases lay in between. CDR3 protein: CASSRKSVGYEQYF. DNA of the CDR3: TGTGCCAGCAGCAGAAAAAGTGTTGGCTACGAGCAGTACTTC.

This clonotype was seen just once. The chain carries TRBV18 and TRBJ2-3; tentatively, D is TRBD2 (5 bases). Germline-derived CDR1 and CDR2 are KGHSH and LQKENI. CDR3 length: 15 amino acids. The V end was cut by 5 bases, the J end by 9 bases, with 21 bases between. The CDR3 bases are TGTGCCAGCTCATCTACTACCCAGAGGACGGGGACGCAGTATTTT. Protein sequence: CASSSTTQRTGTQYF.

The chain uses TRBV9 and TRBJ2-7; D unresolved. The CDR3 loop spans 13 amino acids. CDR1 and CDR2 (germline): SGDLS, YYNGEE. Trimming pared 2 bases from V and 2 bases from J, leaving 8 bases between. The CDR3 loop is CASSVLPTYEQYF. CDR3 bases: TGTGCCAGCAGCGTCCTCCCTACCTACGAGCAGTACTTC.